This T cell receptor (beta chain) came from a study of Graves' ophthalmopathy and Graves' hyperthyroidism. The CDR3 runs to 14 residues. The V gene lost 3 bases and the J gene lost 2 bases, with 12 bases spanning the gap. From germline, CDR1 is SGDLS and CDR2 YYNGEE. Scientists amplified the TCR beta CDR3 regions from RNA transcripts. The workflow started with a first-round RT-PCR run with HTBI primers and then moved on to a second-round multiplex PCR. TCRdb reanalysed the multiplex PCR reads using MiXCR and keeps one entry per CDR3 protein. The sample includes about 640,000 distinct CDR3 sequences, more than 40% of them seen just once.

The sequence came from an adult man with Graves' ophthalmopathy. The sample was peripheral blood. This rearrangement joins TRBV9 to TRBJ2-7, with D possibly being TRBD1 or TRBD2 (5 bases each). In DNA form, the CDR3 reads TGTGCCAGCAGCGGGCTGACGGGACCCTACGAGCAGTACTTC. This encodes CASSGLTGPYEQYF.